The 5 T cell receptor beta chains in this list originate from one sample, sequenced in a study of T-cell memory formation after mild COVID-19. TCRdb reprocessed the 5' RACE reads with MiXCR, giving one entry per CDR3 protein. The sample carries about 140,000 distinct CDR3 sequences, about 14% recorded once. Sequenced: PBMCs or a T cell subset sorted from them (not recorded which). The receptors here all came from an adult woman who had mild COVID-19 (a few samples of this study predate the infection). Cell type and time point are not known.

This clonotype has more than one count but fewer than ten. The chain has TRBV7-9 and TRBJ1-4; TRBD1 matches 8 bases. The CDR3 is 19 amino acids. With V trimmed by 0 bases and J by 6 bases, 15 bases remained unmatched. CDR1 SEHNR and CDR2 FQNEAQ come from the germline V gene (reference sequence). The CDR3 reads CASSLARQGPLGPYEKLFF. In DNA, the CDR3 is TGTGCCAGCAGCTTAGCCCGACAGGGGCCCTTGGGGCCTTATGAAAAACTGTTTTTT. The variable domain in full, completed from reference TRBV7-9 and TRBJ1-4, reads DTGVSQNPRHKITKRGQNVTFRCDPISEHNRLYWYRQTLGQGPEFLTYFQNEAQLEKSRLLSDRFSAERPKGSFSTLEIQRTEQGDSAMYLCASSLARQGPLGPYEKLFFGSGTQLSVL.

The chain combines TRBV12-3 or TRBV12-4 with TRBJ1-2; weak D call: TRBD1 (6 bases). The CDR3 is 15 residues long. The V end lost 3 bases, the J end lost 4 bases, and 15 bases lay between the germline ends. Here the CDR3 DNA reads TGTGCCAGCAGTTTGCGCCGGGGGGGCGGCTATGGCTACACCTTC. Protein product: CASSLRRGGGYGYTF.

This clonotype was detected only a few times. This chain joins TRBV4-3 and TRBJ2-3; 12 bases fit TRBD1. CDR1 is LGHNA and CDR2 is YSLEER in the germline V gene. This CDR3 spans 16 amino acids. The V segment lost 3 bases and the J segment 6 bases; nucleotides outside the gene matches: 7. DNA for the CDR3: TGCGCCAGCAGCCAGCGGGACAGGGGGCGGTCGGATACGCAGTATTTT. Translating it yields CASSQRDRGRSDTQYF.

In this sample, this clonotype turned up a few times. The CDR3 nucleotides are TGTGCCAGTAGACCGGGACAGGGGATAGTCACTGAAGCTTTCTTT. Translating it yields CASRPGQGIVTEAFF. The rearrangement uses TRBV19 and TRBJ1-1; 10 bases agree with TRBD1. The CDR3 contains 15 residues. Germline loops: CDR1 LNHDA, CDR2 SQIVND (reference sequence). The V and J ends lost 6 bases and 4 bases, in that order; junction bases with no gene match: 8.

The chain has TRBV7-9 and TRBJ2-1, with 13 bases fitting TRBD2. The V and J ends lost 3 bases and 8 bases, in that order; junction bases with no gene match: 4. The CDR3 length is 15 residues. In germline, CDR1 is SEHNR, CDR2 FQNEAQ (reference sequence). The CDR3 nucleotides read TGTGCCAGCAGCTTCGGACTAGCGGGAGTATATGAGCAGTTCTTC. Amino acids: CASSFGLAGVYEQFF.